The 15 T cell receptor beta chains below come from one sample, sequenced in a study of graft-versus-host responses after intestinal transplantation. Their specific antigens are unknown. Assay used: immunoSEQ multiplex PCR; TCRdb lists only in-frame clones, some missing. The sample lists 35,000 to 50,000 clones, around 96% occurring once. The material was unstimulated CD8+ T cells sorted from spleen or lymph node cells, obtained before transplant. Receptors were obtained from a human donor who was the organ donor for an intestinal transplant.

This clone was seen just once. The chain uses TRBV6-5 and TRBJ1-1; D unresolved. The CDR3 has 12 residues. Germline CDR1 and CDR2: MNHEY and SVGAGI. Trimming left V 8 bases short and J 3 bases short, with 10 bases between. CDR3 DNA: TGTGCCAGCGGAGCGGTTGACACTGAAGCTTTCTTT. It translates to CASGAVDTEAFF.

The chain employs TRBV19 and TRBJ1-2; 7 nucleotides agree with TRBD1. The germline V gene has CDR1 LNHDA and CDR2 SQIVND (reference sequence). Germline trimming cut 6 bases from V and 6 bases from J; bases unmatched to any gene: 10. The CDR3 runs to 14 residues. CDR3 sequence reads: CASRILDRENGYTF. In DNA, the CDR3 is TGTGCCAGTAGGATACTTGACAGGGAGAATGGCTACACCTTC. The variable domain in full, with the rest retrieved from reference TRBV19 and TRBJ1-2, is DGGITQSPKYLFRKEGQNVTLSCEQNLNHDAMYWYRQDPGQGLRLIYYSQIVNDFQKGDIAEGYSVSREKKESFPLTVTSAQKNPTAFYLCASRILDRENGYTFGSGTRLTVV.

The J gene is TRBJ2-7, the V gene TRBV19, with TRBD2 as a possible D gene (7 bases). This CDR3 contains 14 residues. V gave up 6 bases and J gave up 1 base, with 13 bases separating them. Germline V CDR1 and CDR2: LNHDA, SQIVND (reference sequence). The CDR3 region is CASSWGGGSYEQYF. For the CDR3, the DNA is TGTGCCAGTAGCTGGGGGGGCGGATCCTACGAGCAGTACTTC.

This clone was recorded once. The J gene is TRBJ2-2, the V gene TRBV30, with TRBD2 matching 9 bases. Germline V gene sequence: CDR1 GTSNPN, CDR2 SVGIG (reference sequence). With V trimmed by 3 bases and J by 0 bases, 5 bases remained unmatched. The length of the CDR3 is 16 residues. CDR3 DNA: TGTGCCTGGAGATTCCTAGCGGGACCGAACACCGGGGAGCTGTTTTTT. As protein: CAWRFLAGPNTGELFF.

The V gene is TRBV7-9, the J gene TRBJ2-7, with D possibly TRBD1 on 6 matching bases. V lost 5 bases and J 0 bases, leaving 20 bases between the germline ends. This CDR3 spans 17 amino acids. Germline V gene sequence: CDR1 SEHNR, CDR2 FQNEAQ (reference sequence). In DNA, the CDR3 is TGTGCCAGCAGCCCAACGCGAGGGGGTTCCCCCTCCTACGAGCAGTACTTC. It encodes CASSPTRGGSPSYEQYF.

Of note for this clone: One junction end disagrees with the germline gene, perhaps due to a read error. Distinct nucleotide sequences in the sample also encode this CDR3. The chain employs TRBV4-1 and TRBJ1-1; D is possibly TRBD1 (6 bases). The CDR3 sequence is 15 residues long. Germline CDR1 MGHRA, CDR2 YSYEKL. CDR3: CASSQVVQGYTEAFF. CDR3 DNA sequence: TGCGCTAGCAGCCAAGTTGTACAGGGTTACACTGAAGCTTTCTTT.

The CDR3 reads CASSLFSDTQYF. CDR3 in DNA: TGTGCCAGCAGCCTTTTCTCCGATACGCAGTATTTT. V is TRBV11-2 and J is TRBJ2-3, with D uncertain. The V end was cut by 5 bases, the J end by 6 bases, with 9 bases between. Germline V gene lookup returns CDR1 SGHAT and CDR2 FQNNGV. This CDR3 is built from 12 residues.

V usage is TRBV6-1 and J usage is TRBJ2-1; D tentatively fits TRBD1 or TRBD2 (6 bases each). V was trimmed by 7 bases and J by 3 bases, leaving 10 bases between them. In germline, CDR1 is MNHNS, CDR2 SASEGT. The CDR3 totals 13 residues. In nucleotides, the CDR3 is TGTGCCAGCAAGGAGGGGGGCTACAATGAGCAGTTCTTC. Protein: CASKEGGYNEQFF.

V is TRBV7-2 and J is TRBJ1-2; no definite D call. V was trimmed by 5 bases and J by 3 bases, leaving 10 bases between them. The CDR3 spans 13 residues. From germline, CDR1 is SGHTA and CDR2 FQGNSA. CDR3 coding DNA: TGTGCCAGCAGCCTTGACGTAGACTATGGCTACACCTTC. This encodes CASSLDVDYGYTF. Supplemented by reference TRBV7-2 and TRBJ1-2, the full variable domain reads GAGVSQSPSNKVTEKGKDVELRCDPISGHTALYWYRQSLGQGLEFLIYFQGNSAPDKSGLPSDRFSAERTGGSVSTLTIQRTQQEDSAVYLCASSLDVDYGYTFGSGTRLTVV.

The chain employs TRBV4-1 and TRBJ1-6; D uncertain. V was pared by 0 bases and J by 10 bases, with 7 bases between. Germline V gene data show CDR1 as MGHRA and CDR2 as YSYEKL. This CDR3 is 13 amino acids long. The CDR3 sequence: CASSQDIGSPLHF. As DNA, the CDR3 is TGCGCCAGCAGCCAAGATATTGGCTCACCCCTCCACTTT.

As for this clone: This same CDR3 is encoded by further DNA sequences in the sample. J is TRBJ2-1 and V is TRBV7-2; D not certain. This CDR3 spans 11 amino acids. The germline CDR1 and CDR2 sequences are SGHTA and FQGNSA. The V end lost 5 bases, the J end lost 4 bases, and 3 bases lay between the germline ends. The CDR3 DNA reads as TGTGCCAGCAGCATTTACAATGAGCAGTTCTTC. This gives the protein CASSIYNEQFF.

The V call is TRBV6-6, the J call TRBJ1-2, with D uncertain. V was pared by 0 bases and J by 3 bases, with 5 bases between. The CDR3 is 13 residues long. Germline lookup yields CDR1 MNHNY and CDR2 SVGAGI (reference sequence). The CDR3 DNA follows: TGTGCCAGCAGTTACTCGGGAGACTATGGCTACACCTTC. Its translation: CASSYSGDYGYTF.

The V gene is TRBV6-1, the J gene TRBJ1-1; the D gene is possibly TRBD1 (6 bases). The CDR3 length is 15 residues. Between the trimmed V and J ends, which lost 6 bases and 0 bases, there was a span of 14 bases. Germline V lookup: CDR1 MNHNS, CDR2 SASEGT. The CDR3 loop reads CASRFLDRLNTEAFF. The CDR3 DNA reads TGTGCCAGCAGGTTCCTGGACAGATTGAACACTGAAGCTTTCTTT.

Remarks on this clone: One end of the junction is discordant with germline, which a read error may explain. J is TRBJ1-2 and V is TRBV11-2, with D possibly TRBD1 on 5 matching bases. Germline V gene lookup returns CDR1 SGHAT and CDR2 FQNNGV. This CDR3 is built from 15 residues. The CDR3 DNA follows: TGTGTCAGCAGCTTAGTTGGGACGCGTTGGGAGGGCTACACCTTC. It codes for CVSSLVGTRWEGYTF.

The chain recombines TRBV13 with TRBJ1-1, with D unclear. CDR3 length: 12 amino acids. Trimming took off 6 bases at V and 1 base at J, with 6 bases between the two ends. CDR1 PRHDT and CDR2 FYEKMQ come from the germline V gene (reference sequence). The CDR3 region has the DNA TGTGCCAGCAGTTCCGCGAACACTGAAGCTTTCTTT. This gives the protein CASSSANTEAFF.